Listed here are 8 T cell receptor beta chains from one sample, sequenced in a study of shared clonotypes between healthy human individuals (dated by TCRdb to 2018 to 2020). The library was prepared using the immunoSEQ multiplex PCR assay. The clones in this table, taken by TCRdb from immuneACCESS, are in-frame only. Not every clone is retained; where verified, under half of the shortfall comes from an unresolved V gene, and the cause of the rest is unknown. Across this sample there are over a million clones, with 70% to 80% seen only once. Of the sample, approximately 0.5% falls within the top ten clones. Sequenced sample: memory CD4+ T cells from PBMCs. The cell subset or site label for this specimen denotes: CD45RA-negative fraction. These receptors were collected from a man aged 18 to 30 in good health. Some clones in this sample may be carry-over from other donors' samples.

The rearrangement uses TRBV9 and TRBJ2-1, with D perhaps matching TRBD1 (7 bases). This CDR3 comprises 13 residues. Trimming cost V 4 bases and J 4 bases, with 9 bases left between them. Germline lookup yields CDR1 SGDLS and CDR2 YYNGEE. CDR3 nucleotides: TGTGCCAGCAGCCAGGGGGGATACAATGAGCAGTTCTTC. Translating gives CASSQGGYNEQFF.

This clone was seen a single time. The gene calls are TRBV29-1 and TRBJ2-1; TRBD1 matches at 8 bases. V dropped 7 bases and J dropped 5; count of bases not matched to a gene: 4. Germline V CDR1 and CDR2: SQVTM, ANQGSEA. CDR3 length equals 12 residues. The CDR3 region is CSGTTGDNEQFF. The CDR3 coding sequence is TGCAGCGGCACGACAGGGGACAATGAGCAGTTCTTC.

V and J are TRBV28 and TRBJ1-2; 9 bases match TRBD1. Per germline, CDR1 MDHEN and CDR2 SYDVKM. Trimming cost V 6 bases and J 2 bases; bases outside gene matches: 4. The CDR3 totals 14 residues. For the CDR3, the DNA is TGTGCCAGCAGAGCGACAGGGGGAAACTATGGCTACACCTTC. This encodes CASRATGGNYGYTF.

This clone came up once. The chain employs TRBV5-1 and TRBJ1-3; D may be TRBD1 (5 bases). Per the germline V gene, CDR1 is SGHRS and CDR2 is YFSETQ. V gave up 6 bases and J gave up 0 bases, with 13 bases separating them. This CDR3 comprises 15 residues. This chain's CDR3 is CASTGATGSGNTIYF. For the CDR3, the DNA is TGCGCCAGCACCGGGGCCACCGGCTCTGGAAACACCATATATTTT. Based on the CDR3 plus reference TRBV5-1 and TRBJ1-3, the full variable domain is KAGVTQTPRYLIKTRGQQVTLSCSPISGHRSVSWYQQTPGQGLQFLFEYFSETQRNKGNFPGRFSGRQFSNSRSEMNVSTLELGDSALYLCASTGATGSGNTIYFGEGSWLTVV.

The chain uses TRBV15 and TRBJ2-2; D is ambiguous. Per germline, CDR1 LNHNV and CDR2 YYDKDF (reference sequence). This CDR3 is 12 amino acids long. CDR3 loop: CVWAPNTGELFF. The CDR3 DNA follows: TGTGTGTGGGCGCCGAACACCGGGGAGCTGTTTTTT.

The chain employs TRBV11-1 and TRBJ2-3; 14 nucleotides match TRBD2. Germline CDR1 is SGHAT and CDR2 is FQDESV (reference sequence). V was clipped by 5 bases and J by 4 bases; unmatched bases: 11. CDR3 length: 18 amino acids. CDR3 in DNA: TGTGCCAGCAGCCCTAGCCCGGGACTAGCGGGAGACCCAGATACGCAGTATTTT. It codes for CASSPSPGLAGDPDTQYF.

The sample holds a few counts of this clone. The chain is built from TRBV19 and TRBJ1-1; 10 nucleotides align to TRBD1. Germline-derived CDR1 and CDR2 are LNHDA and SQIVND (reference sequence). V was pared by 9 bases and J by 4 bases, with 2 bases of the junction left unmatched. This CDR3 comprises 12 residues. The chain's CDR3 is CASRDRGTEAFF. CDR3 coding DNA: TGTGCCAGCCGGGACAGGGGCACTGAAGCTTTCTTT.

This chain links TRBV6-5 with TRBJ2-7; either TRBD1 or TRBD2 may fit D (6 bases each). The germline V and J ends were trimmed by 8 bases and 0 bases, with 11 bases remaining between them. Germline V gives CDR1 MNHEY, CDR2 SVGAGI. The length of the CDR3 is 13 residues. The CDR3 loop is CASSRGPSYEQYF. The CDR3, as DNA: TGTGCCAGCTCCCGGGGGCCCTCCTACGAGCAGTACTTC.